The sequence of this TCR beta chain was determined in a study of brain T cells in children with intractable seizures. Time point here: blood from clinic visit 5 months post-surgery; TSC patient then seizure free. Sequencing was limited to surgery cases with top T cell transcript signatures in brain tissue. This clone was counted only a few times. Sequencing used immunoSEQ multiplex PCR; TCRdb keeps in-frame clones, though not all of them. Of approximately 330,000 clones in the sample, over 90% were seen once. Germline V CDR1 and CDR2: MNHEY, SVGAGI. Trimming stripped 0 bases from V and 10 bases from J, with 7 bases between. The CDR3 sequence is 13 residues long.

The chain has TRBV6-5 and TRBJ1-6; D gene ambiguous. The sequence came from a boy younger than two with tuberous sclerosis and intractable seizures. The input for sequencing was peripheral blood, taken 4 to 6 months after surgery. Here the CDR3 reads CASSYSIQSPLHF. DNA for the CDR3: TGTGCCAGCAGTTACTCGATTCAATCACCCCTCCACTTT.